These 2 T cell receptor beta chains share one sample of origin, sequenced in a study of CD8 T cells in ankylosing spondylitis. Via MiXCR, TCRdb re-called the 5' RACE reads, giving one row per CDR3 protein. The data contain 250,000 or so distinct CDR3 sequences, about 10% of them seen just once; the ten biggest clones take up about 6.8%. The sample taken for sequencing was blood, either unsorted or a sorted T cell fraction (not recorded which). Receptors originate from a male donor with ankylosing spondylitis or in good health (not recorded which).

This clonotype occurred many times. The chain has TRBV12-3 or TRBV12-4 and TRBJ2-7; TRBD2 matches 8 bases. V gave up 2 bases and J gave up 0 bases; unmatched junction bases: 3. The CDR3 has 15 amino acids. Written as DNA, the CDR3 is TGTGCCAGCAGTTTATGGAGCGGGAGCTCCTACGAGCAGTACTTC. Translating gives CASSLWSGSSYEQYF.

This clonotype has at least ten counts. The chain joins TRBV19 to TRBJ1-5; tentatively, D is TRBD1 (5 bases). This CDR3 region has 15 residues. Germline V CDR1 and CDR2: LNHDA, SQIVND (reference sequence). Trimming took 4 bases from V and 4 from J, leaving 14 bases between them. The CDR3 DNA reads as TGTGCCAGTAGTACGGTGACAGCGACAAATCAGCCCCAGCATTTT. Protein: CASSTVTATNQPQHF.